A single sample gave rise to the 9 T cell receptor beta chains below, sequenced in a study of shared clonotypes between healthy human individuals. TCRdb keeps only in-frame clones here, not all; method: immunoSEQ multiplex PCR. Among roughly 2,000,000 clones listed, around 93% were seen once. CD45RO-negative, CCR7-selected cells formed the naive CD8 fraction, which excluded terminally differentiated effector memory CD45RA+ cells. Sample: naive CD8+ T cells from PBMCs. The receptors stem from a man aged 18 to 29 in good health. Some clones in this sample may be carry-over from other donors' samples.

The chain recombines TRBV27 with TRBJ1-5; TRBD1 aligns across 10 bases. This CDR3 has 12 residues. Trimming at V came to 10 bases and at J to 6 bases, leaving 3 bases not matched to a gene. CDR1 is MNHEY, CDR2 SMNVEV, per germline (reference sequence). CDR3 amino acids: CATGQGVQPQHF. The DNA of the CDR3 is TGTGCCACCGGACAGGGGGTTCAGCCCCAGCATTTT.

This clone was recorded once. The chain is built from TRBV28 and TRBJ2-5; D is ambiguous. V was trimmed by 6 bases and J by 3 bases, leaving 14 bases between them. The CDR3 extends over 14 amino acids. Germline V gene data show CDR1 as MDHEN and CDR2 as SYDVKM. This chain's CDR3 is CASSPMSGEETQYF. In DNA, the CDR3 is TGTGCCAGCAGCCCGATGAGTGGAGAAGAGACCCAGTACTTC.

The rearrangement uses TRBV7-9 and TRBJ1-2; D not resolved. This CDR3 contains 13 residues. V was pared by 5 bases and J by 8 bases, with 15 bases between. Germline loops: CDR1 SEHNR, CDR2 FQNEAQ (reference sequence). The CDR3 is CASSALGGYGYTF. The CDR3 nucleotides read TGTGCCAGCAGCGCTTTGGGCGGGTACGGCTACACCTTC.

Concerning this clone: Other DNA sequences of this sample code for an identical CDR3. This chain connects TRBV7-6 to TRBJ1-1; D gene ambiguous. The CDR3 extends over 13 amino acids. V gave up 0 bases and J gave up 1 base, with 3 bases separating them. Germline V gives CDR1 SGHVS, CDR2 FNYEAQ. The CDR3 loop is CASSLAANTEAFF. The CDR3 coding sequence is TGTGCCAGCAGCTTAGCCGCGAACACTGAAGCTTTCTTT.

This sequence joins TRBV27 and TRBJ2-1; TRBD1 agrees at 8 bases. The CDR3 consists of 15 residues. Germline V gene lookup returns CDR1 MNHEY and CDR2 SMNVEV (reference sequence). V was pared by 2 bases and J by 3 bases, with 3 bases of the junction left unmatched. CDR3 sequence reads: CASSLRQGIYNEQFF. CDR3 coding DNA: TGTGCCAGCAGTTTACGACAGGGGATCTACAATGAGCAGTTCTTC.

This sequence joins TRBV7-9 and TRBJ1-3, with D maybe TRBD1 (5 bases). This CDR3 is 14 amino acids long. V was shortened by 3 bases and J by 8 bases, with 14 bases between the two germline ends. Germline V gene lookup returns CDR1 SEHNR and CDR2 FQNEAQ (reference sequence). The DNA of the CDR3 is TGTGCCAGCAGCTTCTCAGGCCGGGGGGACACCATATATTTT. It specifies CASSFSGRGDTIYF.

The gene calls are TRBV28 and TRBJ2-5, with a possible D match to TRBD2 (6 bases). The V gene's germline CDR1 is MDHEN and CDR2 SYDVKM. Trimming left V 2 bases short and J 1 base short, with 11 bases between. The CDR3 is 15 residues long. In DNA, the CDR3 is TGTGCCAGCAGTTTAGTAGGCGGGGCCCAAGAGACCCAGTACTTC. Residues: CASSLVGGAQETQYF. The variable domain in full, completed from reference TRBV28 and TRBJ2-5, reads DVKVTQSSRYLVKRTGEKVFLECVQDMDHENMFWYRQDPGLGLRLIYFSYDVKMKEKGDIPEGYSVSREKKERFSLILESASTNQTSMYLCASSLVGGAQETQYFGPGTRLLVL.

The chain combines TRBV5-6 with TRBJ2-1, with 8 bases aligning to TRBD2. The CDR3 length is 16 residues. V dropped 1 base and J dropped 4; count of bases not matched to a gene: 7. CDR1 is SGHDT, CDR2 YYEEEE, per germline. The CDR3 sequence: CASSLLTGGPYNEQFF. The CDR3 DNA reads TGTGCCAGCAGCTTGTTGACGGGAGGGCCTTACAATGAGCAGTTCTTC.

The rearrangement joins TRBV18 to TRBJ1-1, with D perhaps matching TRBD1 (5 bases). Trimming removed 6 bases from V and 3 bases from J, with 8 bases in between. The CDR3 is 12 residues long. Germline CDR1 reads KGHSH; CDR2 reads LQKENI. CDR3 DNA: TGTGCCAGCTCCGACAGAGACACTGAAGCTTTCTTT. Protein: CASSDRDTEAFF.